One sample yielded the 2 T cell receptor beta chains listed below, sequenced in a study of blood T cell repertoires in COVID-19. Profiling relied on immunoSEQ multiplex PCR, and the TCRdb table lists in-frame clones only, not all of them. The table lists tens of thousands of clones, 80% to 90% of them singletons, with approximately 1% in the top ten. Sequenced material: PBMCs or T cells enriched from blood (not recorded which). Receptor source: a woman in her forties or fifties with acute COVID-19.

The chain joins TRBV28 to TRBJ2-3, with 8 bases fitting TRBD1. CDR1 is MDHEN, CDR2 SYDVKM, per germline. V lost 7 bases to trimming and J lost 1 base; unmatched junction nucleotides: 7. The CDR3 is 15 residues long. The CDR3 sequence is CASTPGGAGTDTQYF. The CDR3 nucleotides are TGTGCCAGCACCCCAGGGGGCGCAGGCACAGATACGCAGTATTTT.

CDR3 sequence reads: CSASSSYGYTF. In DNA, the CDR3 is TGCAGTGCTAGTTCCAGCTATGGCTACACCTTC. V is TRBV20-1 and J is TRBJ1-2; unclear D gene. Looked up from germline, CDR1 is DFQATT and CDR2 is SNEGSKA (reference sequence). V lost 3 bases, J lost 4 bases, and 6 bases lay in between. The CDR3 runs 11 residues.